One T cell receptor (beta chain) is described in this entry. As yet, its antigen is unknown. The sample is drawn from a study of post-analysis software for immune sequencing data. Background on the study: The study covered relapsing-remitting, secondary progressive and progressive-relapsing courses of multiple sclerosis.

V was pared by 6 bases and J by 4 bases, with 15 bases between. CDR1 and CDR2 from the germline V gene are MNHEY and SMNVEV (reference sequence). This CDR3 region has 14 residues. Each TCR beta cDNA library carried unique molecular identifiers. The yield from roughly 1 to 10 million T cells was around 500,000 cDNA molecules in total. TCRdb recomputed calls from the PCR reads with MiXCR, one row per CDR3 protein. The sample consists of 740,000 or so distinct CDR3 sequences, approximately 57% of them appearing once. Study-wide points: Under F measure analysis, samples from one preparation batch co-clustered strongly. Five TRBV segments, including TRBV5-6, TRBV5-1 and TRBV20-1, were more frequent in patients than controls. There was significantly lower normalized Chao1 diversity in multiple sclerosis patients than in controls.

Sequencing was carried out using blood. The origin of this receptor is a girl between 10 and 17 years old with multiple sclerosis. The chain is built from TRBV27 and TRBJ1-2; D possibly corresponds to TRBD1 (6 bases). In nucleotides, the CDR3 is TGTGCCAGCAGATCACAGGGAGAGGTCTATGGCTACACCTTC. Translated: CASRSQGEVYGYTF.